The clone carrying this TCR beta chain was counted once. The data were obtained in a study of blood T cell repertoires in COVID-19. The junction had 5 bases not matched to a gene; V was cut back by 1 base and J by 0 bases. Germline V gene data show CDR1 as MNHEY and CDR2 as SMNVEV (reference sequence). The CDR3 consists of 17 residues. Original analysis: Amplification of reference gene primers was used by the study to estimate nucleated cell counts. The table came from immunoSEQ multiplex PCR; TCRdb's copy has only in-frame clones and leaves some out. V and J calls and clone size are those listed in that table; D and trimming were worked out from the DNA. Counted here are some 250,000 clones, roughly 90% occurring once; the ten biggest clones make up 6.2%.

This TCR was sampled from a man aged 55-75 years with acute or convalescent COVID-19. Sequencing used peripheral blood. The genes are TRBV27 and TRBJ1-2; 10 bases align to TRBD1. The CDR3 nucleotides read TGTGCCAGCAGTTTATGGGGGACAGGGGCCGCTAACTATGGCTACACCTTC. This translates into CASSLWGTGAANYGYTF.